Each of the 8 T cell receptor beta chains below was sequenced from the same sample in a study of early T cells in non-severe SARS-CoV-2 infection. TCRdb ran MiXCR on the 5' RACE reads and lists one entry per CDR3 protein. The sample lists more than 75,000 distinct CDR3 sequences, 13% seen once, with roughly 6% in the top ten. The source material was whole blood. All receptors come from an adult who was a healthcare worker with PCR-confirmed SARS-CoV-2 infection or an uninfected control (not recorded which).

V gene TRBV4-2 combines with J gene TRBJ2-7; 7 bases line up with TRBD2. With 1 base clipped from V and 7 bases from J, the junction kept 16 bases outside the gene matches. The CDR3 has 17 amino acids. Germline V gives CDR1 LGHNA, CDR2 YNFKEQ. The CDR3 protein is CASSQARLARGDLEQYF. CDR3 nucleotide sequence: TGTGCCAGCAGCCAAGCGAGACTTGCACGGGGGGATCTGGAGCAGTACTTC.

V and J are TRBV18 and TRBJ1-1; TRBD1 might be the D (6 bases). Trimming took off 3 bases at V and 9 bases at J, with 14 bases between the two ends. The CDR3 consists of 13 residues. The germline gives CDR1 KGHSH, CDR2 LQKENI. The CDR3 spells CASSPKGGPKAFF. CDR3 nucleotide sequence: TGTGCCAGCTCACCCAAGGGGGGACCTAAAGCTTTCTTT.

The chain is built from TRBV7-8 and TRBJ2-7, with 8 positions matching TRBD1. CDR3 length equals 14 residues. Germline lookup yields CDR1 SGHVS and CDR2 FQNEAQ. The V segment lost 6 bases and the J segment 4 bases; nucleotides outside the gene matches: 8. The CDR3 region is CASSSGQGGYEQYF. The CDR3 DNA is TGTGCCAGCAGTTCCGGACAGGGAGGATACGAGCAGTACTTC.

The sample holds one count of this clonotype. The V call is TRBV11-2, the J call TRBJ2-7, with TRBD2 as a possible D gene (6 bases). Germline V gene data show CDR1 as SGHAT and CDR2 as FQNNGV. V was pared by 6 bases and J by 4 bases, with 19 bases between. There are 15 residues in the CDR3. Here the CDR3 DNA reads TGTGCCAGCAGATCTTCGGCGGGAAAAGGATACGAGCAGTACTTC. Residues: CASRSSAGKGYEQYF. Full variable domain (outside the CDR3, taken from reference TRBV11-2 and TRBJ2-7): EAGVAQSPRYKIIEKRQSVAFWCNPISGHATLYWYQQILGQGPKLLIQFQNNGVVDDSQLPKDRFSAERLKGVDSTLKIQPAKLEDSAVYLCASRSSAGKGYEQYFGPGTRLTVT.

The genes are TRBV29-1 and TRBJ2-3, with D possibly TRBD1 on 6 matching bases. Germline CDR1 reads SQVTM; CDR2 reads ANQGSEA. The CDR3 runs 14 residues. Trimming removed 6 bases at V and 0 bases at J, with 13 bases between. DNA for the CDR3: TGCAGCGTGGGGACATTCCTTAGCACAGATACGCAGTATTTT. It codes for CSVGTFLSTDTQYF.

The rearrangement joins TRBV30 to TRBJ1-4, with unresolved D. Deletions cut 0 bases from V and 7 bases from J, with 15 bases between. Per germline, CDR1 GTSNPN and CDR2 SVGIG (reference sequence). The length of the CDR3 is 15 residues. CDR3 residues: CAWSVGMMAGEKLFF. The CDR3 nucleotides are TGTGCCTGGAGTGTAGGAATGATGGCGGGTGAAAAACTGTTTTTT.

This clonotype turned up a few times. This chain links TRBV20-1 with TRBJ2-3, with 12 positions matching TRBD2. Trimming removed 1 base from V and 2 bases from J; junction bases left unmatched: 10. The V gene's germline CDR1 is DFQATT and CDR2 SNEGSKA (reference sequence). The CDR3 has 18 amino acids. The CDR3: CSARATSGGTGITDTQYF. The CDR3 DNA reads as TGCAGTGCTAGAGCAACTAGCGGGGGGACGGGAATCACAGATACGCAGTATTTT.

The chain joins TRBV7-3 to TRBJ1-6; D unclear. Germline V gene lookup returns CDR1 SGHTA and CDR2 FQGTGA. CDR3 length equals 13 residues. Trimming removed 5 bases from V and 8 bases from J, with 10 bases in between. The CDR3 loop is CASSPTQDSPLHF. CDR3 in DNA: TGTGCCAGCAGCCCTACCCAGGATTCACCCCTCCACTTT.